The clone carrying this T cell receptor beta chain has just one count. V lost 7 bases, J lost 2 bases, and 13 bases stayed unmatched. In germline, CDR1 is SGHRS, CDR2 YFSETQ. The CDR3 is 18 amino acids. Per the original methods: Estimation of nucleated cell counts was performed using reference gene primer amplification. Produced via immunoSEQ multiplex PCR; TCRdb's table is partial and in-frame only. V and J calls plus clone size are reproduced from that table; the DNA served to infer D and trimming. In the table there are tens of thousands of clones, roughly 80% of which are singletons. The source of the sample is a study of blood T cell repertoires in COVID-19. Whole-study context: Samples of COVID-19 (acute and convalescent) were obtained from the United States, Italy and Spain.

Sequencing was carried out using peripheral blood. The TCR sequence derives from a human donor in a cohort sampled during active COVID-19. This chain links TRBV5-1 with TRBJ2-7, with TRBD2 matching 15 bases. This CDR3 reads CASSLSGTSGGHAYEQYF. CDR3 coding DNA: TGCGCCAGCTCCCTCTCCGGGACTAGCGGGGGGCACGCCTACGAGCAGTACTTC.